What follows are 26 T cell receptor beta chains derived from one specimen sequenced in a study of OX40 agonist ivuxolimab in advanced cancers. TCRdb's copy holds only in-frame clones and misses some; the assay was immunoSEQ multiplex PCR. The sample records around 60,000 clones, around 93% being singletons. The sequences come from CD4+ or CD8+ T cells sorted from blood, collected in a trial of the OX40 agonist ivuxolimab. These receptors came from an adult with an advanced solid tumor such as melanoma, head and neck, liver or kidney cancer.

This sequence joins TRBV27 and TRBJ1-1; the D gene is possibly TRBD1 (5 bases). Germline CDR1 is MNHEY and CDR2 is SMNVEV (reference sequence). Trimming took off 4 bases at V and 6 bases at J, with 12 bases between the two ends. The CDR3 has 13 residues. CDR3 coding DNA: TGTGCCAGCAGTTCCCAACCGGGGGCTGAAGCTTTCTTT. Residues: CASSSQPGAEAFF.

The chain combines TRBV7-6 with TRBJ1-1; 8 bases fit TRBD1. This CDR3 comprises 15 residues. The trim removed 1 base at V and 1 base at J, leaving 2 bases unmatched. The germline V gene encodes CDR1 SGHVS and CDR2 FNYEAQ. CDR3 amino acids: CASSLGGTGNTEAFF. The CDR3 DNA reads TGTGCCAGCAGCTTAGGGGGGACAGGGAACACTGAAGCTTTCTTT.

V is TRBV6-5 and J is TRBJ2-1; D not certain. Germline V lookup: CDR1 MNHEY, CDR2 SVGAGI. Trimming cost V 7 bases and J 4 bases, with 14 bases left between them. The CDR3 is 14 amino acids. DNA of the CDR3: TGTGCCAGCACTAAGTCGGGTTCGTACAATGAGCAGTTCTTC. This translates into CASTKSGSYNEQFF.

V and J are TRBV6-1 and TRBJ2-5; D call uncertain. Trimming cost V 5 bases and J 2 bases, with 0 bases left between them. The CDR3 runs 10 residues. Germline CDR1 reads MNHNS; CDR2 reads SASEGT. Here the CDR3 DNA reads TGTGCCAGCAGTCAAGAGACCCAGTACTTC. It specifies CASSQETQYF.

This sequence joins TRBV19 and TRBJ1-2; TRBD1 might be the D (6 bases). The CDR3 is made up of 14 amino acids. The V gene lost 5 bases and the J gene lost 4 bases, with 14 bases spanning the gap. CDR1 and CDR2 (germline): LNHDA, SQIVND (reference sequence). DNA of the CDR3: TGTGCCAGTAGTGCACAGGGTTTTGGCTATGGCTACACCTTC. Encoded protein: CASSAQGFGYGYTF.

This clone came up a few times. J is TRBJ2-5 and V is TRBV11-3, with D uncertain. Between the trimmed V and J ends, which lost 5 bases and 9 bases, there was a span of 19 bases. The CDR3 has 14 amino acids. Germline CDR1 reads SGHNT; CDR2 reads YENEEA. The CDR3 bases are TGTGCCAGCAGCCCAGCTTCGCGTCAAGATCCCCAGTACTTC. This encodes CASSPASRQDPQYF.

This clone was detected only once. The chain has TRBV11-2 and TRBJ1-3, with 7 bases fitting TRBD1. This CDR3 spans 15 amino acids. CDR1 SGHAT and CDR2 FQNNGV come from the germline V gene. After removal of 4 bases from V and 0 bases from J, the junction contained 3 bases not matched to a gene. CDR3 sequence reads: CASSSRTGSGNTIYF. The CDR3 DNA is TGTGCCAGCAGCTCCCGGACAGGCTCTGGAAACACCATATATTTT.

The chain has TRBV11-3 and TRBJ2-1; unclear D gene. The ends were cut back, 1 base at V and 5 bases at J, with 6 bases in the middle. This CDR3 spans 13 amino acids. The V gene's germline CDR1 is SGHNT and CDR2 YENEEA. CDR3 bases: TGTGCCAGCAGCTTAGGACCCAACAATGAGCAGTTCTTC. This sequence encodes CASSLGPNNEQFF.

The rearrangement links TRBV5-1 to TRBJ2-5; the D is unclear. The DNA end is more similar to TRBJ2-7, so the J call may be wrong. Germline V CDR1 and CDR2: SGHRS, YFSETQ. The CDR3 consists of 14 residues. The CDR3 protein is CASSFDGSSYEQYF. CDR3 nucleotide sequence: TGCGCCAGCAGCTTTGACGGCAGCTCCTACGAGCAGTACTTC.

The rearrangement joins TRBV10-1 to TRBJ2-5; D is undetermined. Germline V gene lookup returns CDR1 WNHNN and CDR2 SYGVQD (reference sequence). Trimming removed 6 bases at V and 4 bases at J, with 12 bases between. The CDR3 loop spans 13 amino acids. CDR3 protein: CASSPQVGETQYF. The CDR3 region has the DNA TGCGCCAGCAGCCCCCAGGTCGGAGAGACCCAGTACTTC.

The chain joins TRBV27 to TRBJ1-5; D uncertain. Germline CDR1 MNHEY, CDR2 SMNVEV (reference sequence). Deletions cut 6 bases from V and 0 bases from J, with 12 bases between. The CDR3 is 15 residues long. The DNA of the CDR3 is TGTGCCAGCAGCCAGGCCTCGGGTAGCAATCAGCCCCAGCATTTT. Translation gives CASSQASGSNQPQHF.

This rearrangement joins TRBV15 to TRBJ2-1; D not certain. V gave up 6 bases and J gave up 2 bases, with 8 bases separating them. Germline loops: CDR1 LNHNV, CDR2 YYDKDF (reference sequence). The length of the CDR3 is 13 residues. CDR3 nucleotide sequence: TGTGCCACCAGTCCGAGGACCTACAATGAGCAGTTCTTC. This sequence encodes CATSPRTYNEQFF.

The chain recombines TRBV6-5 with TRBJ2-3; 8 bases align to TRBD1. This CDR3 contains 14 residues. V dropped 5 bases and J dropped 5; count of bases not matched to a gene: 6. Germline CDR1 is MNHEY and CDR2 is SVGAGI. CDR3: CASSNRQGIDTQYF. The CDR3, as DNA: TGTGCCAGCAGTAATCGACAGGGGATAGATACGCAGTATTTT.

The gene calls are TRBV18 and TRBJ2-1; D not certain. Trimming removed 3 bases from V and 7 bases from J, with 13 bases in between. The length of the CDR3 is 14 residues. CDR1 KGHSH and CDR2 LQKENI come from the germline V gene. CDR3 nucleotides: TGTGCCAGCTCACCTTCAAGCCCTTTGAATGAGCAGTTCTTC. Translation: CASSPSSPLNEQFF. Drawing the rest from reference TRBV18 and TRBJ2-1, the complete variable domain is NAGVMQNPRHLVRRRGQEARLRCSPMKGHSHVYWYRQLPEEGLKFMVYLQKENIIDESGMPKERFSAEFPKEGPSILRIQQVVRGDSAAYFCASSPSSPLNEQFFGPGTRLTVL.

The rearrangement uses TRBV30 and TRBJ2-3, with D unclear. The CDR3 is 11 residues long. In germline, CDR1 is GTSNPN, CDR2 SVGIG (reference sequence). V dropped 3 bases and J dropped 4 bases, with 5 bases sitting between them. This CDR3 reads CAWSLSDTQYF. The DNA for the CDR3 is TGTGCCTGGAGCCTTTCAGATACGCAGTATTTT. The entire variable domain, with the rest obtained from reference TRBV30 and TRBJ2-3, is as follows: SQTIHQWPATLVQPVGSPLSLECTVEGTSNPNLYWYRQAAGRGLQLLFYSVGIGQISSEVPQNLSASRPQDRQFILSSKKLLLSDSGFYLCAWSLSDTQYFGPGTRLTVL.

This sequence joins TRBV5-8 and TRBJ1-5; D is ambiguous. The CDR3 covers 15 residues. Germline V gene data show CDR1 as SGHTS and CDR2 as YDEGEE. Trimming pared 2 bases from V and 0 bases from J, leaving 9 bases between. The CDR3 protein is CASSFGRISNQPQHF. In DNA, the CDR3 is TGTGCCAGCAGCTTTGGTCGGATTAGCAATCAGCCCCAGCATTTT.

This chain uses TRBV27 with TRBJ2-7; 15 positions agree with TRBD2. CDR3 length: 17 amino acids. CDR1 and CDR2 from the germline V gene are MNHEY and SMNVEV (reference sequence). V gave up 5 bases and J gave up 5 bases; unmatched junction bases: 10. In nucleotides, the CDR3 is TGTGCCAGCAGTAGGTATGGGACTAGCGGGAGGACCCACGAGCAGTACTTC. Residues: CASSRYGTSGRTHEQYF.

The rearrangement links TRBV19 to TRBJ2-2; D unclear. V lost 7 bases to trimming and J lost 6 bases, with 18 bases between them. The CDR3 has 15 amino acids. Per germline, CDR1 LNHDA and CDR2 SQIVND (reference sequence). The CDR3 sequence: CASNSVIPSPGELFF. CDR3 nucleotides: TGTGCCAGTAATTCAGTGATTCCCTCCCCCGGGGAGCTGTTTTTT.

The rearrangement joins TRBV27 to TRBJ2-2, with 8 bases lining up with TRBD2. The V gene end was trimmed by 4 bases and the J gene end by 1 base; junction bases not matched to a gene: 5. The CDR3 covers 16 residues. CDR1 and CDR2 from the germline V gene are MNHEY and SMNVEV (reference sequence). CDR3 residues: CASSYLTSGNTGELFF. The CDR3 DNA sequence: TGTGCCAGCAGTTATCTCACTAGCGGGAACACCGGGGAGCTGTTTTTT.

The chain is built from TRBV7-7 and TRBJ2-1, with D possibly TRBD2 on 6 matching bases. The CDR3 runs 15 residues. Germline lookup yields CDR1 SSHAT and CDR2 FNYEAQ (reference sequence). The V and J ends lost 1 base and 3 bases respectively, with 10 bases between them. CDR3 sequence reads: CASSLEDGSYNEQFF. The CDR3 bases are TGTGCCAGCAGCTTAGAGGACGGGAGCTACAATGAGCAGTTCTTC.

Only one count was recorded for this clone. The V gene is TRBV7-2, the J gene TRBJ2-4; D possibly corresponds to TRBD1 (6 bases). Between the trimmed V and J ends, which lost 5 bases and 8 bases, there was a span of 19 bases. Germline CDR1 is SGHTA and CDR2 is FQGNSA. The CDR3 length is 15 residues. CDR3 nucleotide sequence: TGTGCCAGCAGCCCAAGTAGGGGGTTTGGTGACATTCAGTACTTC. It encodes CASSPSRGFGDIQYF.

The chain couples TRBV2 to TRBJ2-2; 8 bases match TRBD1. V shed 6 bases and J 6 bases; nucleotides not matched to a gene: 9. Germline lookup yields CDR1 SNHLY and CDR2 FYNNEI. The CDR3 consists of 15 residues. The CDR3 is CASRPDRGWAGELFF. DNA of the CDR3: TGTGCCAGCAGGCCTGACAGGGGATGGGCCGGGGAGCTGTTTTTT.

This chain joins TRBV9 and TRBJ2-5; 7 bases align to TRBD1. J was trimmed by 5 bases and V by 1 base; bases with no gene match: 5. Germline CDR1 reads SGDLS; CDR2 reads YYNGEE. This CDR3 spans 14 amino acids. CDR3 in amino acids: CASSVQGVGETQYF. CDR3 nucleotide sequence: TGTGCCAGCAGCGTACAGGGGGTCGGTGAGACCCAGTACTTC.

This rearrangement joins TRBV2 to TRBJ1-5; 7 bases line up with TRBD1. Germline V gives CDR1 SNHLY, CDR2 FYNNEI. Trimming removed 5 bases from V and 0 bases from J; junction bases left unmatched: 4. The CDR3 runs 15 residues. The CDR3 loop is CASSPDRFSNQPQHF. DNA of the CDR3: TGTGCCAGCAGTCCGGACAGGTTTAGCAATCAGCCCCAGCATTTT.

This sequence joins TRBV29-1 and TRBJ2-5; TRBD2 matches at 14 bases. CDR1 and CDR2 (germline): SQVTM, ANQGSEA. V lost 8 bases to trimming and J lost 5 bases; unmatched junction nucleotides: 10. The CDR3 is 15 residues long. In DNA, the CDR3 is TGCAGCTTTCGACTAGCGGGAGGGCCTGGGGAGACCCAGTACTTC. Translation gives CSFRLAGGPGETQYF.

The V gene is TRBV5-4, the J gene TRBJ2-5, with TRBD2 matching over 11 bases. Germline V CDR1 and CDR2: SGHNT, YYREEE (reference sequence). The CDR3 is 15 amino acids. J was trimmed by 5 bases and V by 4 bases; bases with no gene match: 7. Written as DNA, the CDR3 is TGTGCCAGCAGCCGTAGCGGGAGGGCCGGTGAGACCCAGTACTTC. It is translated as CASSRSGRAGETQYF.